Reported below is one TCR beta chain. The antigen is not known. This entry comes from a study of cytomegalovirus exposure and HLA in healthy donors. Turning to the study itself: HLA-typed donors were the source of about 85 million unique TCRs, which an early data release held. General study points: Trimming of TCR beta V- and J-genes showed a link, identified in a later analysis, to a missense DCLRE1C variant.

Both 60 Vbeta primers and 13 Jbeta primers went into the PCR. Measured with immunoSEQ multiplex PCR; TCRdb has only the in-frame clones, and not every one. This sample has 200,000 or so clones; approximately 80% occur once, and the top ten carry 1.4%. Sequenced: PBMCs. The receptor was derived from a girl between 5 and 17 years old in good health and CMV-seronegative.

The chain's CDR3 is CASSLAGGRTSTDTQYF. CDR3 sequence (DNA): TGTGCCAGCAGTTTAGCGGGGGGTCGAACTAGCACAGATACGCAGTATTTT. The genes are TRBV28 and TRBJ2-3; TRBD2 agrees at 8 bases. Trimming took 2 bases from V and 0 from J; bases not matched to a gene: 7. Per germline, CDR1 MDHEN and CDR2 SYDVKM. This CDR3 is built from 17 residues.